What follows is one T cell receptor beta chain and its context. This CDR3 comprises 15 residues. J gave up 5 bases and V 0 bases, and 7 bases lay outside the gene matches. Germline loops: CDR1 SGHRS, CDR2 YFSETQ. Time point: after dendritic cell vaccination, including at tumor progression/relapse. The data were produced by immunoSEQ multiplex PCR, yet TCRdb's version contains in-frame clones alone and is incomplete. The sample yields over 90,000 clones, more than 70% seen once. This record comes from a study of glioma-infiltrating T cells after dendritic cell vaccination. The clonotype originates from a human donor with glioblastoma. This rearrangement joins TRBV5-1 to TRBJ1-1; 7 nucleotides match TRBD1. The sequencing here drew on blood, taken after dendritic cell vaccination. Here the CDR3 DNA reads TGCGCCAGCAGCTTGGGCGACAGGGATCGAACTGAAGCTTTCTTT. It translates to CASSLGDRDRTEAFF.